These 21 T cell receptor beta chains originate from one sample sequenced in a study of blood T cell repertoires in COVID-19. TCRdb keeps only in-frame clones here, not all; method: immunoSEQ multiplex PCR. The repertoire has roughly 190,000 clones, roughly 81% of them found once; the top ten carry approximately 11%. The sample comprised peripheral blood. The receptors come from a woman in her thirties or forties with COVID-19, enrolled during active disease.

V gene TRBV28 combines with J gene TRBJ2-5; 8 nucleotides align to TRBD2. CDR3 length: 15 amino acids. V lost 3 bases to trimming and J lost 5 bases; unmatched junction nucleotides: 8. The germline gives CDR1 MDHEN, CDR2 SYDVKM. In DNA form, the CDR3 reads TGTGCCAGCAGTTTCCTTGACGGGAGGGGCGAGACCCAGTACTTC. It translates to CASSFLDGRGETQYF.

The chain is built from TRBV9 and TRBJ1-1; the D gene is possibly TRBD1 (6 bases). Germline V gene lookup returns CDR1 SGDLS and CDR2 YYNGEE. The CDR3 runs to 14 residues. Trimming removed 2 bases at V and 5 bases at J, with 13 bases between. The CDR3 bases are TGTGCCAGCAGCGTTTTCGGGGGGGCTACTGAAGCTTTCTTT. Protein product: CASSVFGGATEAFF.

The J gene is TRBJ2-5, the V gene TRBV18; 9 bases match TRBD2. CDR1 KGHSH and CDR2 LQKENI come from the germline V gene. V shed 3 bases and J 4 bases; nucleotides not matched to a gene: 6. The CDR3 contains 15 residues. This CDR3 is CASSPVGSGGETQYF. The CDR3 coding sequence is TGTGCCAGCTCACCGGTGGGTAGCGGGGGAGAGACCCAGTACTTC. Full variable domain (remainder filled in from reference TRBV18 and TRBJ2-5): NAGVMQNPRHLVRRRGQEARLRCSPMKGHSHVYWYRQLPEEGLKFMVYLQKENIIDESGMPKERFSAEFPKEGPSILRIQQVVRGDSAAYFCASSPVGSGGETQYFGPGTRLLVL.

This chain links TRBV2 with TRBJ1-5, with 7 positions matching TRBD1. CDR1 is SNHLY, CDR2 FYNNEI, per germline. The CDR3 totals 17 residues. V dropped 6 bases and J dropped 0; count of bases not matched to a gene: 11. CDR3 region: CASRRDRVSRSNQPQHF. The CDR3 DNA reads as TGTGCCAGCAGACGGGACAGAGTTTCCCGTAGCAATCAGCCCCAGCATTTT.

J is TRBJ2-5 and V is TRBV7-2; 8 bases agree with TRBD1. With V trimmed by 1 base and J by 2 bases, 9 bases remained unmatched. Germline-derived CDR1 and CDR2 are SGHTA and FQGNSA. The CDR3 extends over 17 amino acids. CDR3 residues: CASSLVGTGRLQETQYF. For the CDR3, the DNA is TGTGCCAGCAGCTTAGTTGGGACAGGACGATTACAAGAGACCCAGTACTTC.

This clone was counted only a few times. The genes are TRBV28 and TRBJ1-6; TRBD1 aligns across 9 bases. Germline loops: CDR1 MDHEN, CDR2 SYDVKM. The J segment lost 5 bases and the V segment lost 3 bases, leaving 2 bases of the junction unmatched. The CDR3 consists of 15 residues. The CDR3 DNA sequence: TGTGCCAGCAGTTTTGGGGACAGGGATAATTCACCCCTCCACTTT. As protein: CASSFGDRDNSPLHF. The full variable domain, with the rest looked up from reference TRBV28 and TRBJ1-6, is DVKVTQSSRYLVKRTGEKVFLECVQDMDHENMFWYRQDPGLGLRLIYFSYDVKMKEKGDIPEGYSVSREKKERFSLILESASTNQTSMYLCASSFGDRDNSPLHFGNGTRLTVT.

The chain carries TRBV29-1 and TRBJ1-6; D ambiguous. Germline V gene sequence: CDR1 SQVTM, CDR2 ANQGSEA. V gave up 4 bases and J gave up 6 bases, with 7 bases separating them. The CDR3 has 12 amino acids. In DNA, the CDR3 is TGCAGCGTTGGCGATCCTAATTCACCCCTCCACTTT. Protein product: CSVGDPNSPLHF. The entire variable domain, with the rest obtained from reference TRBV29-1 and TRBJ1-6, is as follows: SAVISQKPSRDICQRGTSLTIQCQVDSQVTMMFWYRQQPGQSLTLIATANQGSEATYESGFVIDKFPISRPNLTFSTLTVSNMSPEDSSIYLCSVGDPNSPLHFGNGTRLTVT.

The rearrangement uses TRBV30 and TRBJ1-1, with TRBD1 as a possible D gene (6 bases). V gave up 3 bases and J gave up 4 bases, with 15 bases separating them. Germline CDR1 is GTSNPN and CDR2 is SVGIG (reference sequence). The CDR3 extends over 14 amino acids. The CDR3, as DNA: TGTGCCTGGAGACGGGGAAGGGGGTTCACTGAAGCTTTCTTT. It encodes CAWRRGRGFTEAFF. Full variable domain (missing parts from reference TRBV30 and TRBJ1-1): SQTIHQWPATLVQPVGSPLSLECTVEGTSNPNLYWYRQAAGRGLQLLFYSVGIGQISSEVPQNLSASRPQDRQFILSSKKLLLSDSGFYLCAWRRGRGFTEAFFGQGTRLTVV.

This rearrangement joins TRBV7-3 to TRBJ1-1, with D possibly matching TRBD1 (5 bases). The CDR3 consists of 14 residues. Germline loops: CDR1 SGHTA, CDR2 FQGTGA. Trimming took off 5 bases at V and 1 base at J, with 11 bases between the two ends. Here the CDR3 reads CASSIAGQNTEAFF. In DNA form, the CDR3 reads TGTGCCAGCAGCATCGCCGGACAGAACACTGAAGCTTTCTTT.

V gene TRBV19 combines with J gene TRBJ1-2; TRBD1 matches at 9 bases. Germline V lookup: CDR1 LNHDA, CDR2 SQIVND (reference sequence). V gave up 6 bases and J gave up 4 bases; unmatched junction bases: 12. The CDR3 loop spans 16 amino acids. The CDR3 nucleotides read TGTGCCAGTAGCAACCGGGACAGGGCCCGGGGCTATGGCTACACCTTC. Translating it yields CASSNRDRARGYGYTF.

This chain links TRBV14 with TRBJ2-7; 8 bases match TRBD1. The germline gives CDR1 SGHDN, CDR2 FVKESK. V lost 0 bases, J lost 6 bases, and 16 bases stayed unmatched. CDR3 size: 18 residues. CDR3 amino acids: CASSQDERGQGLRFEQYF. The CDR3 DNA reads TGTGCCAGCAGCCAAGATGAGCGAGGACAGGGTCTGCGCTTCGAGCAGTACTTC.

The chain has TRBV6-1 and TRBJ1-6, with D tentatively TRBD1 (6 bases). The V gene's germline CDR1 is MNHNS and CDR2 SASEGT. The CDR3 is made up of 13 amino acids. Trimming removed 2 bases at V and 11 bases at J, with 10 bases between. The CDR3, as DNA: TGTGCCAGCAGTGAAATGGGGGGGCCACCCCTCCACTTT. Residues: CASSEMGGPPLHF.

The rearrangement links TRBV10-3 to TRBJ2-5; a weak D match, TRBD2 (5 bases). This CDR3 is built from 15 residues. CDR1 is ENHRY, CDR2 SYGVKD, per germline. V was trimmed by 2 bases and J by 2 bases, leaving 12 bases between them. CDR3: CAISEGGARQETQYF. CDR3 coding DNA: TGTGCCATCAGTGAGGGAGGCGCCCGGCAAGAGACCCAGTACTTC.

The V gene is TRBV28, the J gene TRBJ2-4; D unresolved. Germline values: CDR1 MDHEN, CDR2 SYDVKM. Trimming took 3 bases from V and 1 from J, leaving 16 bases between them. The CDR3 spans 17 residues. In DNA, the CDR3 is TGTGCCAGCAGTTTTCCCAGAGGTAATTCGGCCAAAAACATTCAGTACTTC. Protein: CASSFPRGNSAKNIQYF. Based on the CDR3 plus reference TRBV28 and TRBJ2-4, the full variable domain is DVKVTQSSRYLVKRTGEKVFLECVQDMDHENMFWYRQDPGLGLRLIYFSYDVKMKEKGDIPEGYSVSREKKERFSLILESASTNQTSMYLCASSFPRGNSAKNIQYFGAGTRLSVL.

V and J are TRBV30 and TRBJ2-1; 13 bases are shared with TRBD2. The CDR3 has 15 residues. Germline V gene lookup returns CDR1 GTSNPN and CDR2 SVGIG (reference sequence). V lost 0 bases and J lost 6; bases outside the gene matches: 2. Here the CDR3 reads CAWSVGTSGANEQFF. CDR3 DNA sequence: TGTGCCTGGAGTGTAGGGACTAGCGGGGCCAATGAGCAGTTCTTC.

This chain uses TRBV7-8 with TRBJ2-1, with TRBD2 matching 11 bases. The germline V gene has CDR1 SGHVS and CDR2 FQNEAQ. V shed 4 bases, J shed 4 bases, and the junction held 6 bases outside the gene matches. There are 16 residues in the CDR3. The CDR3 protein is CASSSYTSGGYNEQFF. DNA of the CDR3: TGTGCCAGCAGCTCATATACTAGCGGGGGTTACAATGAGCAGTTCTTC.

In DNA form, the CDR3 reads TGTGCCTGGAGTTTACAGGGCGTTAACTATGGCTACACCTTC. Encoded protein: CAWSLQGVNYGYTF. J is TRBJ1-2 and V is TRBV30, with a tentative D call TRBD1 (6 bases). The V end lost 2 bases, the J end lost 1 base, and 11 bases lay between the germline ends. The CDR3 runs to 14 residues. In germline, CDR1 is GTSNPN, CDR2 SVGIG (reference sequence).

The rearrangement joins TRBV5-1 to TRBJ2-2, with 8 nucleotides matching TRBD2. With V trimmed by 1 base and J by 5 bases, 4 bases remained unmatched. There are 15 residues in the CDR3. From germline, CDR1 is SGHRS and CDR2 YFSETQ. CDR3 protein: CASSLSASGTGELFF. Written as DNA, the CDR3 is TGCGCCAGCAGCTTGTCGGCTAGCGGGACCGGGGAGCTGTTTTTT. The full variable domain, with the rest looked up from reference TRBV5-1 and TRBJ2-2, is KAGVTQTPRYLIKTRGQQVTLSCSPISGHRSVSWYQQTPGQGLQFLFEYFSETQRNKGNFPGRFSGRQFSNSRSEMNVSTLELGDSALYLCASSLSASGTGELFFGEGSRLTVL.

The V and J genes are TRBV28 and TRBJ1-5, with D unclear. Trimming removed 4 bases from V and 0 bases from J, with 10 bases in between. The germline CDR1 and CDR2 sequences are MDHEN and SYDVKM. The CDR3 runs to 15 residues. The CDR3 sequence: CASSSSRYSNQPQHF. DNA of the CDR3: TGTGCCAGCAGTTCGAGTCGATATAGCAATCAGCCCCAGCATTTT.

J is TRBJ2-1 and V is TRBV5-1, with TRBD1 identical over 9 bases. The germline CDR1 and CDR2 sequences are SGHRS and YFSETQ. The V segment lost 4 bases and the J segment 8 bases; nucleotides outside the gene matches: 7. The CDR3 spans 14 residues. DNA for the CDR3: TGCGCCAGCAGCCTCGGACAGGGGAAATATGAGCAGTTCTTC. Translation gives CASSLGQGKYEQFF.

This chain connects TRBV15 to TRBJ2-1; TRBD2 agrees at 8 bases. CDR1 and CDR2 (germline): LNHNV, YYDKDF (reference sequence). The ends lost 6 bases at V and 2 bases at J; junction bases unmatched: 3. The CDR3 contains 14 residues. The CDR3 DNA reads TGTGCCACCAGTCTCGGGGGGGCCTACAATGAGCAGTTCTTC. Its protein product is CATSLGGAYNEQFF.